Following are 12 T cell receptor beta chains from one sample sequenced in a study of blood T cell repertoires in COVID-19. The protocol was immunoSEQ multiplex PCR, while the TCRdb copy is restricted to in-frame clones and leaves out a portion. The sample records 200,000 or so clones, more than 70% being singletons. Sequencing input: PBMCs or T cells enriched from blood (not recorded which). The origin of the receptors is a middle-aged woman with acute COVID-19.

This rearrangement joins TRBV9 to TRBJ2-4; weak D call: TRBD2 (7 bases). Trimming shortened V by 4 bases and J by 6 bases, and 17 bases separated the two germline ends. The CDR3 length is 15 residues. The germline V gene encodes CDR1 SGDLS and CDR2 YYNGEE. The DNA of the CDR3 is TGTGCCAGCAGCTTGGGGGGGCTACCCGGAAACATTCAGTACTTC. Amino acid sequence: CASSLGGLPGNIQYF.

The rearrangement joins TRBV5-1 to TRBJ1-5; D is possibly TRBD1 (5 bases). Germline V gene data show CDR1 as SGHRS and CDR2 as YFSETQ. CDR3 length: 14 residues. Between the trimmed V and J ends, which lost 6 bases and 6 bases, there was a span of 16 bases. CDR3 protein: CASTMMPGVQPQHF. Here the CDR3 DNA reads TGCGCCAGCACCATGATGCCGGGGGTTCAGCCCCAGCATTTT. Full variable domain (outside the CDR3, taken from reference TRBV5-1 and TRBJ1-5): KAGVTQTPRYLIKTRGQQVTLSCSPISGHRSVSWYQQTPGQGLQFLFEYFSETQRNKGNFPGRFSGRQFSNSRSEMNVSTLELGDSALYLCASTMMPGVQPQHFGDGTRLSIL.

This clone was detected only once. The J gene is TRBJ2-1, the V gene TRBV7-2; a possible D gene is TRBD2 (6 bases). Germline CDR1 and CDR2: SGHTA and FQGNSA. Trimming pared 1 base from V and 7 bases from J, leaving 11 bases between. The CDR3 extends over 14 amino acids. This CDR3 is CASSLVLRENEQFF. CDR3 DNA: TGTGCCAGCAGCTTAGTCCTACGGGAGAATGAGCAGTTCTTC.

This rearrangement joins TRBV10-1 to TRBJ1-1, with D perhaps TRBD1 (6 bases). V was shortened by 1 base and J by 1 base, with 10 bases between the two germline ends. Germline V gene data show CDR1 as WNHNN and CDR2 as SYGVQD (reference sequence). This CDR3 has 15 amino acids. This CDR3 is CASSEFRGTNTEAFF. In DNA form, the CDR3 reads TGCGCCAGCAGTGAGTTTAGGGGGACGAACACTGAAGCTTTCTTT.

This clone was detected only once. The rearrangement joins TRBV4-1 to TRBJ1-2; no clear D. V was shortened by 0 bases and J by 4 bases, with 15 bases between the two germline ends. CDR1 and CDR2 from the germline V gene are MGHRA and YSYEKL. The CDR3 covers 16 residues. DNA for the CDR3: TGCGCCAGCAGCCAAGATCATAACGCCGCGCTCTATGGCTACACCTTC. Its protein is CASSQDHNAALYGYTF.

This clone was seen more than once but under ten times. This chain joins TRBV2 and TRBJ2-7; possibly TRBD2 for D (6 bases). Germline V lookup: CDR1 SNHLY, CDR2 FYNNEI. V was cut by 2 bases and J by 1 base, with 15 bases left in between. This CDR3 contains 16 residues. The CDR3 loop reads CASSERDGRMSYEQYV. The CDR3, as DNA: TGTGCCAGCAGTGAAAGGGACGGGAGAATGTCCTACGAGCAGTACGTC.

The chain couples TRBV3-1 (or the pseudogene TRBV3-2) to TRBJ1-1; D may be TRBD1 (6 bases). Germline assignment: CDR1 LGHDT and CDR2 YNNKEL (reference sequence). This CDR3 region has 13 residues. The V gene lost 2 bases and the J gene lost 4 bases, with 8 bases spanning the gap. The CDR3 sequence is CASSQMDSTEAFF. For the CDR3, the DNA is TGTGCCAGCAGCCAAATGGACAGCACTGAAGCTTTCTTT.

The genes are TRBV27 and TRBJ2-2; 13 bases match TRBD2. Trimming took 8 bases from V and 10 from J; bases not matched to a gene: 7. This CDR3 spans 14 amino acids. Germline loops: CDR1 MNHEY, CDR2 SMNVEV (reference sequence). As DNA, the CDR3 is TGTGCCAGCGGGGGACTAGCGGGAATAGTGGAGCTGTTTTTT. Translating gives CASGGLAGIVELFF.

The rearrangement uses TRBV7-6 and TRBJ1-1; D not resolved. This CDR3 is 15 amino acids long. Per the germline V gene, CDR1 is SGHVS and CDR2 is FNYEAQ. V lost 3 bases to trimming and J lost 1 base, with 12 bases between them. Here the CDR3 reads CASSFYTDPNTEAFF. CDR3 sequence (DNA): TGTGCCAGCAGCTTTTATACAGACCCGAACACTGAAGCTTTCTTT.

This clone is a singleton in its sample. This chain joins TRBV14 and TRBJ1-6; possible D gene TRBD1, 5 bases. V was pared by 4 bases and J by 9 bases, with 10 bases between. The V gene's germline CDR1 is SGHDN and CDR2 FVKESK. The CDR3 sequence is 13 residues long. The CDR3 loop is CASSRQGGSPLHF. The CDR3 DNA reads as TGTGCCAGCAGCCGCCAGGGAGGTTCACCCCTCCACTTT.

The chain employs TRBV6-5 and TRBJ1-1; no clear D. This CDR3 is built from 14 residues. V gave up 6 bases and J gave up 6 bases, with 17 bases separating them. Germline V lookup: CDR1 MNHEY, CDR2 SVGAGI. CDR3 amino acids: CASRAGYGKSEAFF. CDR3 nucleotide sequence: TGTGCCAGCAGGGCGGGGTACGGGAAGTCTGAAGCTTTCTTT.

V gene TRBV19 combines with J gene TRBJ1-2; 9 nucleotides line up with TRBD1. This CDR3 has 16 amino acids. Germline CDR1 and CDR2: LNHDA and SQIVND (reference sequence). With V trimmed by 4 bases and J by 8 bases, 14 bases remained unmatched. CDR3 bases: TGTGCCAGTAGTACCCCCCCGACAGGGGGATGGTGGGGCTACACCTTC. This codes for CASSTPPTGGWWGYTF. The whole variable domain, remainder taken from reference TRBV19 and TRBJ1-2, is DGGITQSPKYLFRKEGQNVTLSCEQNLNHDAMYWYRQDPGQGLRLIYYSQIVNDFQKGDIAEGYSVSREKKESFPLTVTSAQKNPTAFYLCASSTPPTGGWWGYTFGSGTRLTVV.